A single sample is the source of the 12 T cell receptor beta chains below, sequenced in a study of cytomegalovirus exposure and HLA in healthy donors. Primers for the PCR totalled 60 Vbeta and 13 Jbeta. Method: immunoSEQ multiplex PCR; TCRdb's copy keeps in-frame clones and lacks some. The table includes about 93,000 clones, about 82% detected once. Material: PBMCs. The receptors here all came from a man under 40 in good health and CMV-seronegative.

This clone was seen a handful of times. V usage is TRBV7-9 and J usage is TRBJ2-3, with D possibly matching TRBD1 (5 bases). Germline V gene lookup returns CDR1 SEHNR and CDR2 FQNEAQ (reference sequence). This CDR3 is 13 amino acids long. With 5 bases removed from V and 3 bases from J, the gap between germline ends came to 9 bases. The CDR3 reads CASSDRATDTQYF. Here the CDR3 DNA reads TGTGCCAGCAGCGACAGAGCTACAGATACGCAGTATTTT. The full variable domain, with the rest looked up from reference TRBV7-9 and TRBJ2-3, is DTGVSQNPRHKITKRGQNVTFRCDPISEHNRLYWYRQTLGQGPEFLTYFQNEAQLEKSRLLSDRFSAERPKGSFSTLEIQRTEQGDSAMYLCASSDRATDTQYFGPGTRLTVL.

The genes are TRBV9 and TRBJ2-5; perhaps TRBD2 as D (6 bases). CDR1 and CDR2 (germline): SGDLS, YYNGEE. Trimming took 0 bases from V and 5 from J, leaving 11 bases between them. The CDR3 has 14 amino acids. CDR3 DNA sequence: TGTGCCAGCAGCGTAGCGGGAGTTAAGGAGACCCAGTACTTC. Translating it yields CASSVAGVKETQYF.

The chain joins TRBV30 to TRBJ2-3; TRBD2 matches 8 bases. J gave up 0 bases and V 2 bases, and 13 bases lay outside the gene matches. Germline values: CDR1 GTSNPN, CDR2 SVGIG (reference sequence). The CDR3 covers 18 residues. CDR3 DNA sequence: TGTGCCTGGAGTCCTTGGGCGGGGGGCCTGCTAAGCACAGATACGCAGTATTTT. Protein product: CAWSPWAGGLLSTDTQYF. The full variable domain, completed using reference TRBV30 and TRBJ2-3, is SQTIHQWPATLVQPVGSPLSLECTVEGTSNPNLYWYRQAAGRGLQLLFYSVGIGQISSEVPQNLSASRPQDRQFILSSKKLLLSDSGFYLCAWSPWAGGLLSTDTQYFGPGTRLTVL.

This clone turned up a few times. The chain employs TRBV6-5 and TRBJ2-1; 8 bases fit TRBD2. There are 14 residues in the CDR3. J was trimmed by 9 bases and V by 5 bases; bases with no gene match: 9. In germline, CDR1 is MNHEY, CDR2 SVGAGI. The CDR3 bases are TGTGCCAGCAGTGCAGCGGGAGAAGTGAGTGAGCAGTTCTTC. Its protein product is CASSAAGEVSEQFF.

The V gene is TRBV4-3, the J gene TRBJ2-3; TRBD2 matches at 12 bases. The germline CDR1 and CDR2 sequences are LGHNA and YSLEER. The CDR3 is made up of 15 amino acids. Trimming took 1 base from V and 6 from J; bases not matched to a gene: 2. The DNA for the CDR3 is TGCGCCAGCAGCCAAGCTAGCGGGGGGGCGGATACGCAGTATTTT. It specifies CASSQASGGADTQYF.

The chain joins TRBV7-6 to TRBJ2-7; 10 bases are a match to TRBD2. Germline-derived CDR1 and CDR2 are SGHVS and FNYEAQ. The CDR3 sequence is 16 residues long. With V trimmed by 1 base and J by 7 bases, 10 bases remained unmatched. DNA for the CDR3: TGTGCCAGCAGCTTAGAAAGCGGGAGGGCGATTGGGGAGCAGTACTTC. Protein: CASSLESGRAIGEQYF.

The CDR3 bases are TGTGCCTGGAGTGTACGGCAGGGTGAACCCCTCCACTTT. This translates into CAWSVRQGEPLHF. The chain couples TRBV30 to TRBJ1-6, with a weak D call TRBD1 (5 bases). Germline lookup yields CDR1 GTSNPN and CDR2 SVGIG (reference sequence). The CDR3 extends over 13 amino acids. V was shortened by 0 bases and J by 12 bases, with 12 bases between the two germline ends.

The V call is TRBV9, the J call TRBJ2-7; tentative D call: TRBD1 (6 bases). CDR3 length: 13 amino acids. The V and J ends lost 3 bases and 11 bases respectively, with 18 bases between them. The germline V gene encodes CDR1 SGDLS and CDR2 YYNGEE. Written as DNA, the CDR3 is TGTGCCAGCAGCGGAGGGGGATCCTCTCTTAAGTACTTC. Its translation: CASSGGGSSLKYF.

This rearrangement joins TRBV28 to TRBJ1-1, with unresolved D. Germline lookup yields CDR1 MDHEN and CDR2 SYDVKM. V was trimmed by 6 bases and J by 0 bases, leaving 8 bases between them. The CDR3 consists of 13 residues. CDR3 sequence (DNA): TGTGCCAGCAGCCCATGGCTGAACACTGAAGCTTTCTTT. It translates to CASSPWLNTEAFF.

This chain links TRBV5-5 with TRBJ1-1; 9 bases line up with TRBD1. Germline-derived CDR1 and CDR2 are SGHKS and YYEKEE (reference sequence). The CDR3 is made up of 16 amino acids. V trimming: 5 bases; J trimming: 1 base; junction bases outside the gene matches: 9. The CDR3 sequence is CASSPGTGISNTEAFF. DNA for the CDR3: TGTGCCAGCAGTCCTGGGACAGGGATATCGAACACTGAAGCTTTCTTT.

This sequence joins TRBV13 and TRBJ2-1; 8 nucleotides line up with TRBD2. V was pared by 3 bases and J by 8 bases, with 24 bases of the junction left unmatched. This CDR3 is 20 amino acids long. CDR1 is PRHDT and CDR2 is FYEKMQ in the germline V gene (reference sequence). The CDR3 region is CASSFTNPYSPREEVYEQFF. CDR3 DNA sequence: TGTGCCAGCAGCTTCACGAACCCCTATTCTCCGCGGGAGGAAGTGTATGAGCAGTTCTTC.

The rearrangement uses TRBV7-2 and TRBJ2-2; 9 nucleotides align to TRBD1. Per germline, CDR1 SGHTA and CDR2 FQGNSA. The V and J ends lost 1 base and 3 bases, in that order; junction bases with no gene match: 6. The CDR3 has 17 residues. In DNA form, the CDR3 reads TGTGCCAGCAGCTTAGATTTGAGGACAGGGGACACCGGGGAGCTGTTTTTT. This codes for CASSLDLRTGDTGELFF.